This TCR beta chain appears in the sequencing data of a study of shared clonotypes between healthy human individuals. Both subsets, CD45RA+ naive and CD45RA-negative memory, were split from the CD4+ cells. On this clone: Its target is not known.

Sequencing was performed with immunoSEQ multiplex PCR; in TCRdb, only in-frame clones are kept and a portion is missing. The data contain roughly 1 million clones, roughly 74% of them singletons. Deletions cut 3 bases from V and 8 bases from J, with 13 bases between. Germline V gene sequence: CDR1 LNHDA, CDR2 SQIVND (reference sequence). The CDR3 is 14 amino acids. Findings and limits, study-wide: Clonotype sharing across a handful of donors was observed for around 4.8% of naive CD4 clonotypes.

The sample was memory CD4+ T cells from PBMCs. As for subset: CD45RA-negative fraction. The sequence was collected from a man aged 18-30 years in good health. Some clones in this sample may be carry-over from other donors' samples. The rearrangement joins TRBV19 to TRBJ1-4; D gene unclear. CDR3 sequence (DNA): TGTGCCAGTAGTATTCGGGCAGGATGGGAAAAACTGTTTTTT. Amino acid sequence: CASSIRAGWEKLFF.